The 19 T cell receptor beta chains below were found in one sample sequenced in a study of OX40 agonist ivuxolimab in advanced cancers. This table comes from immunoSEQ multiplex PCR, and its TCRdb copy is limited to in-frame clones, with some not included. Among some 70,000 clones listed, roughly 90% were seen once. Sample: CD4+ or CD8+ T cells sorted from blood, taken in a trial of the OX40 agonist ivuxolimab. The receptors derive from an adult with an advanced solid tumor such as melanoma, head and neck, liver or kidney cancer.

V gene TRBV7-9 combines with J gene TRBJ1-2, with 7 bases identical to TRBD1. V lost 3 bases, J lost 4 bases, and 17 bases stayed unmatched. This CDR3 has 18 residues. The germline CDR1 and CDR2 sequences are SEHNR and FQNEAQ (reference sequence). The CDR3 DNA follows: TGTGCCAGCAGCTTTCATGCGGTTGGGGACAGACCAAGCTATGGCTACACCTTC. This translates into CASSFHAVGDRPSYGYTF.

In this sample, this clone turned up once. This rearrangement joins TRBV6-1 to TRBJ1-6; D gene unclear. Per the germline V gene, CDR1 is MNHNS and CDR2 is SASEGT. Trimming removed 7 bases from V and 9 bases from J, with 16 bases in between. This CDR3 spans 14 amino acids. The CDR3 loop reads CASIQSSGSSPLHF. CDR3 coding DNA: TGTGCCAGCATCCAGTCAAGCGGTAGTTCACCCCTCCACTTT.

The chain has TRBV19 and TRBJ1-2, with 8 nucleotides matching TRBD1. This CDR3 contains 15 residues. In germline, CDR1 is LNHDA, CDR2 SQIVND (reference sequence). V lost 4 bases to trimming and J lost 4 bases; unmatched junction nucleotides: 8. CDR3 DNA sequence: TGTGCCAGTAGTACCTATCAAACAGGGGGCTATGGCTACACCTTC. This sequence encodes CASSTYQTGGYGYTF.

This clone was seen once. The DNA for the CDR3 is TGTGCCAGCAGCTTAGCAGTGACAGGGCCGCCACCCCTCCACTTT. Amino acids: CASSLAVTGPPPLHF. The chain links TRBV7-9 to TRBJ1-6, with 7 nucleotides matching TRBD1. This CDR3 has 15 amino acids. The trim removed 0 bases at V and 11 bases at J, leaving 7 bases unmatched. The germline V gene has CDR1 SEHNR and CDR2 FQNEAQ (reference sequence).

The chain carries TRBV18 and TRBJ1-2; TRBD1 aligns across 11 bases. This CDR3 has 15 amino acids. Germline V gene data show CDR1 as KGHSH and CDR2 as LQKENI. V trimming: 4 bases; J trimming: 2 bases; junction bases outside the gene matches: 3. The CDR3 sequence is CASSQGTGGNYGYTF. The CDR3 nucleotides read TGTGCCAGCTCACAAGGGACAGGGGGAAACTATGGCTACACCTTC.

As to this clone: Other DNA sequences within the sample encode an identical CDR3. The chain couples TRBV18 to TRBJ1-1; D call uncertain. Germline CDR1 KGHSH, CDR2 LQKENI. The CDR3 sequence is 11 residues long. The V gene lost 3 bases and the J gene lost 3 bases, with 2 bases spanning the gap. The CDR3 region has the DNA TGTGCCAGCTCACCCGACACTGAAGCTTTCTTT. Its translation: CASSPDTEAFF. The full variable domain, rest sourced from reference TRBV18 and TRBJ1-1, is NAGVMQNPRHLVRRRGQEARLRCSPMKGHSHVYWYRQLPEEGLKFMVYLQKENIIDESGMPKERFSAEFPKEGPSILRIQQVVRGDSAAYFCASSPDTEAFFGQGTRLTVV.

The chain has TRBV4-2 and TRBJ1-4; 8 positions agree with TRBD1. Trimming removed 6 bases from V and 5 bases from J; junction bases left unmatched: 5. The CDR3 is 14 residues long. From germline, CDR1 is LGHNA and CDR2 YNFKEQ. CDR3 in DNA: TGTGCCAGCAGTGACAGGGGCCTAAATGAAAAACTGTTTTTT. Translating gives CASSDRGLNEKLFF.

As DNA, the CDR3 is TGCGCCAGCAACCAACAGGAGAACACTGAAGCTTTCTTT. Translating it yields CASNQQENTEAFF. The rearrangement links TRBV10-2 to TRBJ1-1; possibly TRBD1 for D (5 bases). The germline gives CDR1 WSHSY, CDR2 SAAADI. V was shortened by 7 bases and J by 1 base, with 10 bases between the two germline ends. The CDR3 is made up of 13 amino acids.

The CDR3 DNA is TGTGCCAGCCAGACTAGCGGGGTTTCAGATACGCAGTATTTT. Translated, it gives CASQTSGVSDTQYF. The chain employs TRBV19 and TRBJ2-3; 11 nucleotides agree with TRBD2. V gave up 9 bases and J gave up 4 bases; unmatched junction bases: 6. This CDR3 region has 14 residues. Germline V gene lookup returns CDR1 LNHDA and CDR2 SQIVND (reference sequence).

The chain combines TRBV21-1 with TRBJ1-5; the table's D call, TRBD1, has no DNA check behind it. TRBV21-1 is a documented pseudogene. The CDR3 extends over 18 amino acids. In DNA form, the CDR3 reads TGTGCCAGCAGCCCAACTCCGGGACAGATTACTAGCAATCAGCCCCAGCATTTT. Translated, it gives CASSPTPGQITSNQPQHF.

The V call is TRBV6-5, the J call TRBJ2-1; 11 bases match TRBD1. V was pared by 4 bases and J by 9 bases, with 8 bases of the junction left unmatched. Germline assignment: CDR1 MNHEY and CDR2 SVGAGI. This CDR3 has 15 residues. The CDR3, as DNA: TGTGCCAGCAGTTCAACCGGGACAGGGGGTGGTGAGCAGTTCTTC. Encoded protein: CASSSTGTGGGEQFF.

This chain joins TRBV6-6 and TRBJ2-7, with TRBD2 matching over 8 bases. V lost 8 bases to trimming and J lost 2 bases; unmatched junction nucleotides: 8. There are 14 residues in the CDR3. Germline V gene sequence: CDR1 MNHNY, CDR2 SVGAGI (reference sequence). CDR3 nucleotides: TGTGCCAGCGCCCGTCGGGGGGGCCCCTACGAGCAGTACTTC. Its protein is CASARRGGPYEQYF.

This clone was detected once. This chain connects TRBV10-3 to TRBJ2-7; 9 bases fit TRBD1. The length of the CDR3 is 14 residues. V was pared by 2 bases and J by 5 bases, with 4 bases of the junction left unmatched. The germline V gene has CDR1 ENHRY and CDR2 SYGVKD. The CDR3 reads CAISEAQGAHEQYF. In DNA form, the CDR3 reads TGTGCCATCAGTGAGGCACAGGGGGCCCACGAGCAGTACTTC.

The J gene is TRBJ2-1, the V gene TRBV19; weak D call: TRBD2 (6 bases). V was shortened by 9 bases and J by 5 bases, with 20 bases between the two germline ends. The CDR3 covers 15 residues. Per the germline V gene, CDR1 is LNHDA and CDR2 is SQIVND (reference sequence). CDR3 DNA: TGTGCCAGCACACTAGCAGGGCCTCTAAACAATGAGCAGTTCTTC. This translates into CASTLAGPLNNEQFF.

J is TRBJ2-7 and V is TRBV5-8, with 11 bases matching TRBD2. Per germline, CDR1 SGHTS and CDR2 YDEGEE. This CDR3 is built from 16 residues. The V and J ends lost 1 base and 4 bases, in that order; junction bases with no gene match: 7. The CDR3 loop reads CASSLSASGGIYEQYF. The DNA for the CDR3 is TGTGCCAGCAGCTTGTCGGCTAGCGGGGGGATTTACGAGCAGTACTTC. The full variable domain, in which reference TRBV5-8 and TRBJ2-7 provide the parts outside the CDR3, is EAGVTQSPTHLIKTRGQQATLRCSPISGHTSVYWYQQALGLGLQFLLWYDEGEERNRGNFPPRFSGRQFPNYSSELNVNALELEDSALYLCASSLSASGGIYEQYFGPGTRLTVT.

This clone was picked up a small number of times. The chain combines TRBV19 with TRBJ1-5, with no clear D. This CDR3 spans 15 amino acids. CDR1 is LNHDA and CDR2 is SQIVND in the germline V gene (reference sequence). Trimming stripped 3 bases from V and 1 base from J, with 10 bases between. CDR3 DNA: TGTGCCAGTAGTATCGAAGTTAGGAGCAATCAGCCCCAGCATTTT. It yields the protein CASSIEVRSNQPQHF.

The V call is TRBV11-2, the J call TRBJ1-1, with D maybe TRBD1 (5 bases). CDR1 is SGHAT, CDR2 FQNNGV, per germline. The CDR3 has 16 amino acids. Trimming took off 1 base at V and 1 base at J, with 13 bases between the two ends. Written as DNA, the CDR3 is TGTGCCAGCAGCTTAGTGATGGGGGTTCCGAACACTGAAGCTTTCTTT. This encodes CASSLVMGVPNTEAFF.

The chain employs TRBV5-1 and TRBJ1-1, with D tentatively TRBD1 (5 bases). Looked up from germline, CDR1 is SGHRS and CDR2 is YFSETQ. CDR3 length: 15 amino acids. The germline V and J ends were trimmed by 0 bases and 1 base, with 10 bases remaining between them. CDR3 sequence reads: CASSLDGGANTEAFF. The DNA of the CDR3 is TGCGCCAGCAGCTTGGATGGAGGGGCGAACACTGAAGCTTTCTTT.

This clone was seen a single time. This rearrangement joins TRBV6-5 to TRBJ2-5; TRBD2 matches 14 bases. The germline CDR1 and CDR2 sequences are MNHEY and SVGAGI. The CDR3 runs to 14 residues. V lost 4 bases and J lost 6; bases outside the gene matches: 1. The CDR3 reads CASSWTSGGQTQYF. As DNA, the CDR3 is TGTGCCAGCAGTTGGACTAGCGGGGGGCAGACCCAGTACTTC.